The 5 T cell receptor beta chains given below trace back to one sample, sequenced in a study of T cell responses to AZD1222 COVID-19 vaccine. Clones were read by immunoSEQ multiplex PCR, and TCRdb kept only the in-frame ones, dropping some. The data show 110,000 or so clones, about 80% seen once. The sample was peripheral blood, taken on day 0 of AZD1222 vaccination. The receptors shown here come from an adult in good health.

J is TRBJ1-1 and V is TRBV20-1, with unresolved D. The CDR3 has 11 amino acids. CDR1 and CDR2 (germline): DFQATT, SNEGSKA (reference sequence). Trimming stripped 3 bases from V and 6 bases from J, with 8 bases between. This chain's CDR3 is CSARAFAEAFF. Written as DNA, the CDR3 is TGCAGTGCTAGGGCTTTCGCTGAAGCTTTCTTT.

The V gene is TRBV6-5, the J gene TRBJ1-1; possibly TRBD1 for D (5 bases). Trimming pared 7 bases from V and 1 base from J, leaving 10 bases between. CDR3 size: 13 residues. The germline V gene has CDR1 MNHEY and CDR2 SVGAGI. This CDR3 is CASTTVENTEAFF. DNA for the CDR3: TGTGCCAGCACGACAGTAGAGAACACTGAAGCTTTCTTT.

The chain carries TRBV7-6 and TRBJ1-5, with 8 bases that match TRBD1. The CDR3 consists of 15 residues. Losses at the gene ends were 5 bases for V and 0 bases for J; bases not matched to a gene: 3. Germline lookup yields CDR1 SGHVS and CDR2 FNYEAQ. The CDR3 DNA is TGTGCCAGCAGCCAGACAGGGGATAGCAATCAGCCCCAGCATTTT. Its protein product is CASSQTGDSNQPQHF.

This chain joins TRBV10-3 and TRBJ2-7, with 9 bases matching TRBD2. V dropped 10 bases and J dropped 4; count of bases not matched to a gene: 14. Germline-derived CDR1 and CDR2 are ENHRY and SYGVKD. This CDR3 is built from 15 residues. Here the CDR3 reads CATRVGGGAVYEQYF. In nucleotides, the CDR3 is TGTGCCACCAGGGTTGGCGGGGGGGCAGTTTACGAGCAGTACTTC.

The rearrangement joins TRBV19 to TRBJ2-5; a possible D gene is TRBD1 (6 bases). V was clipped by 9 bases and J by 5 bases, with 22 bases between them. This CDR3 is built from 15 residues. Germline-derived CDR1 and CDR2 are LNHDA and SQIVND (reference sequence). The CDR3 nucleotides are TGTGCCAGCAGTCAAGACAGGACGTTTAAGGAGACCCAGTACTTC. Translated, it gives CASSQDRTFKETQYF.